Included here is one T cell receptor beta chain sequence, with context. The TCR beta CDR3 regions underwent amplification using RNA transcripts as the source. HTBI primers were the set used in a first-round RT-PCR of the TCR CDR3. TCRdb recomputed calls from the multiplex PCR reads with MiXCR, one row per CDR3 protein. The table shows 45,000 to 60,000 distinct CDR3 sequences, with roughly 49% occurring only once. These data are taken from a study of T cells in Graves' hyperthyroidism and ophthalmopathy. This CDR3 has 13 residues. Losses at the gene ends were 6 bases for V and 4 bases for J; bases not matched to a gene: 3. Germline CDR1 is ENHRY and CDR2 is SYGVKD.

The chain uses TRBV10-3 and TRBJ1-5, with TRBD1 identical over 7 bases. Sequenced: blood. This TCR was sampled from a woman in her twenties or thirties with Graves' ophthalmopathy. The CDR3 nucleotides are TGTGCCATCAGGACAGGGATGAATCAGCCCCAGCATTTT. It yields the protein CAIRTGMNQPQHF.